These 9 T cell receptor beta chains were all obtained from the same sample, sequenced in a study of cytomegalovirus exposure and HLA in healthy donors. 13 Jbeta primers and 60 Vbeta primers were used for the PCR. Profiling relied on immunoSEQ multiplex PCR, and the TCRdb table lists in-frame clones only, not all of them. The top ten hold under 2% of the sample, which has fewer than 250,000 clones, about 83% seen once. Sequencing input: PBMCs. The origin of the receptors is a man aged 40-49 years in good health and CMV-seropositive.

This clone was picked up a small number of times. The gene calls are TRBV2 and TRBJ1-5, with TRBD1 as a possible D gene (6 bases). Trimming stripped 0 bases from V and 7 bases from J, with 19 bases between. There are 17 residues in the CDR3. CDR1 is SNHLY and CDR2 is FYNNEI in the germline V gene. CDR3 in DNA: TGTGCCAGCAGTGAAGCACCACCCTCAGGGGAGGGACAGCCCCAGCATTTT. Protein product: CASSEAPPSGEGQPQHF.

The J gene is TRBJ1-3, the V gene TRBV29-1; D unresolved. V lost 3 bases and J 6 bases, leaving 12 bases between the germline ends. The germline CDR1 and CDR2 sequences are SQVTM and ANQGSEA. The CDR3 sequence is 13 residues long. The CDR3 DNA is TGCAGCGTTGATAGCCGCACCGAAAACACCATATATTTT. This gives the protein CSVDSRTENTIYF.

This chain connects TRBV7-8 to TRBJ2-7; 7 bases match TRBD1. CDR3 length: 13 amino acids. Unmatched junction bases numbered 5, after V lost 5 bases and J lost 4 bases. CDR1 and CDR2 from the germline V gene are SGHVS and FQNEAQ. The CDR3 coding sequence is TGTGCCAGCAGCCTGGGACAGATGTACGAGCAGTACTTC. This encodes CASSLGQMYEQYF.

This chain uses TRBV19 with TRBJ1-1; D is unresolved. V was shortened by 7 bases and J by 3 bases, with 15 bases between the two germline ends. This CDR3 is 14 amino acids long. CDR1 and CDR2 from the germline V gene are LNHDA and SQIVND (reference sequence). CDR3: CASTPGARDTEAFF. In DNA, the CDR3 is TGTGCCAGTACTCCGGGAGCCCGGGACACTGAAGCTTTCTTT.

In DNA form, the CDR3 reads TGTGCCATCCTCCCTTTCTGGGGGCAGAACTCCTACGAGCAGTACTTC. This sequence encodes CAILPFWGQNSYEQYF. V and J are TRBV19 and TRBJ2-7; D is perhaps TRBD1 (6 bases). Germline-derived CDR1 and CDR2 are LNHDA and SQIVND (reference sequence). The CDR3 spans 16 residues. V was pared by 10 bases and J by 0 bases, with 22 bases between. Variable domain in full (rest from reference TRBV19 and TRBJ2-7): DGGITQSPKYLFRKEGQNVTLSCEQNLNHDAMYWYRQDPGQGLRLIYYSQIVNDFQKGDIAEGYSVSREKKESFPLTVTSAQKNPTAFYLCAILPFWGQNSYEQYFGPGTRLTVT.

This clone was seen once. The CDR3 protein is CASSYGWGSNQPQHF. The CDR3 nucleotides read TGTGCCAGCAGCTACGGTTGGGGCTCCAATCAGCCCCAGCATTTT. This chain joins TRBV7-9 and TRBJ1-5, with a tentative D call TRBD1 (5 bases). The V end lost 4 bases, the J end lost 3 bases, and 13 bases lay between the germline ends. CDR1 and CDR2 from the germline V gene are SEHNR and FQNEAQ (reference sequence). This CDR3 spans 15 amino acids.

This rearrangement joins TRBV5-6 to TRBJ2-3; TRBD1 matches at 9 bases. The CDR3 consists of 17 residues. CDR1 is SGHDT and CDR2 is YYEEEE in the germline V gene. V gave up 4 bases and J gave up 0 bases; unmatched junction bases: 9. CDR3 bases: TGTGCCAGCAGCCTCCGGACAGGGGCGCCTAGCACAGATACGCAGTATTTT. Its translation is CASSLRTGAPSTDTQYF.

This chain links TRBV9 with TRBJ2-7; D might be TRBD2 (5 bases). V was clipped by 0 bases and J by 2 bases, with 12 bases between them. Germline-derived CDR1 and CDR2 are SGDLS and YYNGEE. This CDR3 spans 15 amino acids. The CDR3 sequence is CASSVAPGLTYEQYF. CDR3 bases: TGTGCCAGCAGCGTAGCCCCAGGACTGACCTACGAGCAGTACTTC.

This clone was observed once. The chain employs TRBV10-3 and TRBJ1-6; D might be TRBD1 (6 bases). The V end lost 10 bases, the J end lost 5 bases, and 9 bases lay between the germline ends. The CDR3 is made up of 12 amino acids. CDR1 is ENHRY, CDR2 SYGVKD, per germline. The DNA of the CDR3 is TGTGCCACCCGGACAGATAATTCACCCCTCCACTTT. Its protein product is CATRTDNSPLHF.